The rows below give T cell receptor beta chains drawn from one sample of a study of shared clonotypes between healthy human individuals. Libraries were prepared by immunoSEQ multiplex PCR; TCRdb keeps only in-frame clonotypes and omits some of them. The sample records over a million clones, approximately 98% being singletons. What was sequenced was naive CD4+ T cells sorted from blood. The source of these receptors is a man younger than 40 in good health. Each CDR3 is given with its conserved first and last residue. A D gene is named only where the DNA matches it firmly. Rows give clone size only sometimes, using once, few, many, or a class for an expanded clone.

V,J,size,D,CDR3,DNA
TRBV7-2,TRBJ1-5,NA,NA,CASSSGPSNQPQHF,TGTGCCAGCAGCTCGGGGCCTAGCAATCAGCCCCAGCATTTT
TRBV7-2,TRBJ1-1,NA,NA,CASSPHSGGLGMNTEAFF,TGTGCCAGCAGCCCCCACTCGGGGGGGTTGGGCATGAACACTGAAGCTTTCTTT
TRBV7-9,TRBJ1-2,NA,NA,CASSTPAGGAGGYTF,TGTGCCAGCAGCACACCGGCTGGGGGGGCAGGAGGCTACACCTTC
TRBV5-1,TRBJ1-1,NA,NA,CASSLVAGRTEAFF,TGCGCCAGCAGCTTGGTTGCAGGGCGAACTGAAGCTTTCTTT
TRBV11-2,TRBJ2-2,NA,NA,CASLSREVTGELFF,TGTGCCAGCTTGTCGCGGGAAGTCACCGGGGAGCTGTTTTTT
TRBV6-1,TRBJ2-3,NA,NA,CASSERGTSTDTQYF,TGTGCCAGCAGTGAAAGGGGTACCAGCACAGATACGCAGTATTTT
TRBV5-1,TRBJ1-2,NA,NA,CASSFAQGDGYTF,TGCGCCAGCAGCTTCGCACAGGGAGATGGCTACACCTTC
TRBV7-2,TRBJ1-1,NA,NA,CASSLGPFGTGEAFF,TGTGCCAGCAGCTTAGGCCCGTTCGGGACGGGTGAAGCTTTCTTT
TRBV10-3,TRBJ2-7,NA,TRBD1,CAISAGTAFYEQYF,TGTGCCATCAGCGCCGGGACAGCCTTCTACGAGCAGTACTTC
TRBV6-1,TRBJ2-7,once,NA,CASTGTHYEQYF,TGTGCCAGTACCGGGACACACTACGAGCAGTACTTC
TRBV11-2,TRBJ2-7,NA,NA,CASSLTQDYEQYF,TGTGCCAGCAGCTTAACGCAAGACTACGAGCAGTACTTC
TRBV18,TRBJ2-6,NA,NA,CASSSNVGSGANVLTF,TGTGCCAGCTCATCGAATGTGGGTTCTGGGGCCAACGTCCTGACTTTC
TRBV5-1,TRBJ2-1,NA,NA,CASSLREYTYNEQFF,TGCGCCAGCAGCTTAAGGGAATACACCTACAATGAGCAGTTCTTC
TRBV2,TRBJ2-5,NA,NA,CASSIQAPTQETQYF,TGTGCCAGCAGCATCCAGGCGCCTACCCAAGAGACCCAGTACTTC
TRBV19,TRBJ2-1,NA,TRBD2,CASSTTSGSGNEQFF,TGTGCCAGTAGCACCACTAGCGGGTCTGGTAATGAGCAGTTCTTC
TRBV7-9,TRBJ2-3,NA,NA,CASSLVQKTDTQYF,TGTGCCAGCAGCTTAGTTCAGAAAACAGATACGCAGTATTTT
TRBV5-5,TRBJ2-5,NA,NA,CASSLGLDDRSQYF,TGTGCCAGCAGCCTTGGACTAGACGACAGGTCCCAGTACTTC
TRBV2,TRBJ2-1,NA,TRBD2,CASAGEAYNEQFF,TGTGCCAGCGCGGGAGAGGCCTACAATGAGCAGTTCTTC